Listed below are T cell receptor beta chains from one sample, sequenced in a study of T-cell reconstitution after alpha-beta-depleted transplantation in children. TCRdb used MiXCR to reprocess the PCR reads, holding one entry per CDR3 protein. The repertoire consists of some 600,000 distinct CDR3 sequences, with under 15% occurring once and the leading ten covering about 2%. The sample was PBMCs, mostly from graft donor cells, taken 360 days after TCRalphabeta/CD19-depleted stem cell transplant. All receptors derive from a male patient under 18 who had a stem cell transplant for acute myeloid leukemia, so the T cells may come from the graft donor. Each CDR3 is given with its conserved first and last residue. D genes are given only for firm matches. Clone size is stated in some rows and not others, as once, few, many or a class when expanded.

V: TRBV29-1; J: TRBJ1-1; D: NA; size: few; CDR3: CSGGSTEAFF; DNA: TGCAGCGGGGGAAGCACTGAAGCTTTCTTT
V: TRBV28; J: TRBJ2-7; D: NA; size: many; CDR3: CASSSRVPNEQYF; DNA: TGTGCCAGCAGTTCCAGGGTCCCAAACGAGCAGTACTTC
V: TRBV5-1; J: TRBJ2-1; D: NA; size: few; CDR3: CASSPDGTTEQFF; DNA: TGCGCCAGCAGCCCCGACGGGACCACTGAGCAGTTCTTC
V: TRBV7-2; J: TRBJ1-2; D: TRBD1; size: few; CDR3: CASSADRGRGGYTF; DNA: TGTGCCAGCAGCGCGGACAGGGGGCGCGGAGGCTACACCTTC
V: TRBV4-3; J: TRBJ2-5; D: NA; size: NA; CDR3: CASSQDWSTGMETQYF; DNA: TGCGCCAGCAGCCAAGATTGGTCCACGGGAATGGAGACCCAGTACTTC
V: TRBV21-1; J: TRBJ2-1; D: NA; size: many; CDR3: CASWRREGPRQFF; DNA: TGTGCCAGCTGGAGGCGGGAGGGCCCTCGGCAGTTCTTC
V: TRBV29-1; J: TRBJ2-5; D: NA; size: few; CDR3: CSVGRTTQETQYF; DNA: TGCAGCGTTGGGCGGACTACTCAAGAGACCCAGTACTTC
V: TRBV20-1; J: TRBJ1-1; D: TRBD1; size: few; CDR3: CSALRDRDLTEAFF; DNA: TGCAGTGCCTTACGGGACAGGGATTTGACTGAAGCTTTCTTT
V: TRBV20-1; J: TRBJ2-7; D: NA; size: NA; CDR3: CSATSPLSYEQYF; DNA: TGCAGTGCAACTAGCCCACTCTCCTACGAGCAGTACTTC
V: TRBV20-1; J: TRBJ1-2; D: NA; size: NA; CDR3: CSASHSLAYGYTF; DNA: TGCAGTGCTAGTCACAGCCTTGCCTATGGCTACACCTTC
V: TRBV9; J: TRBJ2-1; D: TRBD2; size: many; CDR3: CASSVGSGEYNEQFF; DNA: TGTGCCAGCAGCGTAGGGAGCGGGGAATACAATGAGCAGTTCTTC
V: TRBV7-3; J: TRBJ2-4; D: NA; size: NA; CDR3: CASSPDVGGKNIQYF; DNA: TGTGCCAGCAGCCCAGATGTGGGGGGCAAAAACATTCAGTACTTC
V: TRBV20-1; J: TRBJ2-7; D: TRBD1; size: many; CDR3: CSAISGTGSYEQYF; DNA: TGCAGTGCCATTTCCGGGACAGGTTCCTACGAGCAGTACTTC
V: TRBV7-8; J: TRBJ2-1; D: NA; size: few; CDR3: CASSSHSSSYNEQFF; DNA: TGTGCCAGCAGCTCCCATAGCAGCTCCTACAATGAGCAGTTCTTC
V: TRBV21-1; J: TRBJ2-7; D: NA; size: NA; CDR3: CANLARRDRGNEDEQYF; DNA: TGTGCCAACCTAGCGCGTAGGGACAGGGGAAATGAGGACGAGCAGTACTTC
V: TRBV29-1; J: TRBJ2-3; D: TRBD1; size: many; CDR3: CSANPRGRTDTQYF; DNA: TGCAGCGCTAACCCCAGGGGGCGCACAGATACGCAGTATTTT
V: TRBV7-2; J: TRBJ2-3; D: NA; size: NA; CDR3: CVSSPFRETSTDTQYF; DNA: TGTGTCAGCAGCCCCTTTCGGGAGACTTCCACAGATACGCAGTATTTT
V: TRBV7-2; J: TRBJ2-7; D: NA; size: NA; CDR3: CASSLGASAYEQYF; DNA: TGTGCCAGCAGCTTAGGGGCTAGCGCGTACGAGCAGTACTTC
V: TRBV2; J: TRBJ2-1; D: TRBD2; size: NA; CDR3: CASSHSQLASLNNEQFF; DNA: TGTGCCAGCAGCCACTCACAACTAGCGTCTCTGAACAATGAGCAGTTCTTC
V: TRBV9; J: TRBJ2-1; D: TRBD2; size: NA; CDR3: CASSFSRTSGYNEQFF; DNA: TGTGCCAGCAGCTTCTCCCGGACTAGCGGCTACAATGAGCAGTTCTTC
V: TRBV18; J: TRBJ1-5; D: NA; size: NA; CDR3: CASSILGGSNQPQHF; DNA: TGTGCCAGCTCAATTCTCGGGGGGAGCAATCAGCCCCAGCATTTT
V: TRBV6-5; J: TRBJ2-4; D: NA; size: few; CDR3: CASSYGTLAKNIQYF; DNA: TGTGCCAGCAGTTACGGGACCTTAGCCAAAAACATTCAGTACTTC
V: TRBV20-1; J: TRBJ2-7; D: NA; size: few; CDR3: CSATRWDKGVYEQYF; DNA: TGCAGTGCTACCCGATGGGACAAAGGAGTCTACGAGCAGTACTTC
V: TRBV20-1; J: TRBJ2-1; D: TRBD2; size: few; CDR3: CSASEAGGPDEQFF; DNA: TGCAGTGCTAGTGAGGCGGGAGGGCCTGATGAGCAGTTCTTC
V: TRBV11-1; J: TRBJ2-5; D: NA; size: many; CDR3: CASSKTAYQETQYF; DNA: TGTGCCAGCAGCAAGACAGCGTACCAAGAGACCCAGTACTTC
V: TRBV28; J: TRBJ2-7; D: NA; size: NA; CDR3: CASSLKLEQYF; DNA: TGTGCCAGCAGTTTAAAGTTGGAGCAGTACTTC
V: TRBV28; J: TRBJ2-3; D: NA; size: few; CDR3: CASSSRGSGVSTDTQYF; DNA: TGTGCCAGCAGTTCCCGAGGTAGCGGAGTTAGCACAGATACGCAGTATTTT
V: TRBV20-1; J: TRBJ2-7; D: NA; size: NA; CDR3: CSARDSDFGYEQYF; DNA: TGCAGTGCTAGAGATTCTGACTTTGGCTACGAGCAGTACTTC
V: TRBV21-1; J: TRBJ2-4; D: NA; size: many; CDR3: CASSKGANRGGENIQYF; DNA: TGTGCCAGCAGCAAAGGGGCCAACAGGGGCGGGGAAAACATTCAGTACTTC
V: TRBV9; J: TRBJ2-3; D: NA; size: NA; CDR3: CASSVGSYTDTQYF; DNA: TGTGCCAGCAGCGTTGGGAGCTACACAGATACGCAGTATTTT
V: TRBV4-1; J: TRBJ2-3; D: NA; size: NA; CDR3: CASSQDRRRQRGTDTQYF; DNA: TGCGCCAGCAGCCAAGATCGTAGGAGACAGCGAGGCACAGATACGCAGTATTTT
V: TRBV9; J: TRBJ2-7; D: NA; size: few; CDR3: CASSVGGGKVVYEQYF; DNA: TGTGCCAGCAGCGTAGGCGGCGGGAAGGTGGTCTACGAGCAGTACTTC
V: TRBV29-1; J: TRBJ2-1; D: NA; size: NA; CDR3: CSVVRTNYNEQFF; DNA: TGCAGCGTAGTAAGAACCAACTACAATGAGCAGTTCTTC
V: TRBV12-3/TRBV12-4; J: TRBJ1-1; D: NA; size: many; CDR3: CASTSRGGTEAFF; DNA: TGTGCCAGCACTTCTCGGGGAGGCACTGAAGCTTTCTTT
V: TRBV4-2; J: TRBJ2-2; D: NA; size: many; CDR3: CASSQESRSGPNTGELFF; DNA: TGTGCCAGCAGCCAAGAAAGTAGGAGCGGACCGAACACCGGGGAGCTGTTTTTT
V: TRBV30; J: TRBJ2-1; D: TRBD2; size: few; CDR3: CAWIEGGLAYNEQFF; DNA: TGTGCCTGGATCGAGGGGGGACTAGCTTACAATGAGCAGTTCTTC
V: TRBV28; J: TRBJ2-7; D: NA; size: few; CDR3: CASSWLTSDEQYF; DNA: TGTGCCAGCAGTTGGCTGACTAGTGACGAGCAGTACTTC
V: TRBV4-3; J: TRBJ2-7; D: TRBD1; size: NA; CDR3: CASSQEVLGQASSYEQYF; DNA: TGCGCCAGCAGCCAAGAAGTGCTAGGACAGGCTAGCTCCTACGAGCAGTACTTC
V: TRBV7-2; J: TRBJ1-3; D: NA; size: few; CDR3: CASSLLGRNTIYF; DNA: TGTGCCAGCAGCTTATTAGGCAGAAACACCATATATTTT
V: TRBV29-1; J: TRBJ2-1; D: NA; size: few; CDR3: CSVDRGSYNEQFF; DNA: TGCAGCGTTGACAGGGGCTCCTACAATGAGCAGTTCTTC
V: TRBV29-1; J: TRBJ1-1; D: NA; size: many; CDR3: CSVPMAGTMNTEAFF; DNA: TGCAGCGTTCCTATGGCAGGGACGATGAACACTGAAGCTTTCTTT
V: TRBV21-1; J: TRBJ1-4; D: NA; size: few; CDR3: CASSPGQGDEKLFF; DNA: TGTGCCAGCAGCCCGGGACAGGGGGATGAAAAACTGTTTTTT
V: TRBV29-1; J: TRBJ1-1; D: NA; size: few; CDR3: CSVEKARGEIEAFF; DNA: TGCAGCGTTGAGAAGGCCAGGGGCGAAATTGAAGCTTTCTTT
V: TRBV7-9; J: TRBJ2-7; D: TRBD2; size: few; CDR3: CASGGLAANEQYF; DNA: TGTGCCAGCGGCGGACTAGCGGCCAACGAGCAGTACTTC
V: TRBV28; J: TRBJ2-7; D: TRBD2; size: few; CDR3: CASSFSASGRYEQYF; DNA: TGTGCCAGCAGTTTTTCGGCTAGCGGACGCTACGAGCAGTACTTC
V: TRBV9; J: TRBJ2-5; D: NA; size: few; CDR3: CASSAGRWDEETQYF; DNA: TGTGCCAGCAGCGCGGGAAGGTGGGACGAAGAGACCCAGTACTTC
V: TRBV7-9; J: TRBJ2-7; D: NA; size: NA; CDR3: CASSYGRVAGEQYF; DNA: TGTGCCAGCAGCTATGGCAGGGTTGCGGGAGAGCAGTACTTC
V: TRBV7-2; J: TRBJ2-4; D: TRBD1; size: NA; CDR3: CASSLATGGSGKNIQYF; DNA: TGTGCCAGCAGCTTAGCGACAGGGGGCTCAGGCAAAAACATTCAGTACTTC
V: TRBV15; J: TRBJ2-7; D: TRBD2; size: NA; CDR3: CATSSNAAGGPNYEQYF; DNA: TGTGCCACCAGCAGTAACGCAGCGGGAGGGCCGAACTACGAGCAGTACTTC
V: TRBV4-1; J: TRBJ2-1; D: NA; size: few; CDR3: CASSQELGTNNYNEQFF; DNA: TGCGCCAGCAGCCAAGAATTGGGGACAAATAATTACAATGAGCAGTTCTTC
V: TRBV15; J: TRBJ2-3; D: TRBD2; size: few; CDR3: CATSRDKASGNFLVTDTQYF; DNA: TGTGCCACCAGCAGAGATAAGGCTAGCGGGAATTTCCTCGTCACAGATACGCAGTATTTT
V: TRBV4-3; J: TRBJ2-1; D: TRBD2; size: once; CDR3: CASSQVTFRILAGDPFSYNEQFF; DNA: TGCGCCAGCAGCCAAGTTACGTTTCGGATACTAGCGGGAGACCCGTTTTCCTACAATGAGCAGTTCTTC
V: TRBV12-3/TRBV12-4; J: TRBJ2-3; D: NA; size: many; CDR3: CASRLTDTQYF; DNA: TGTGCCAGCAGGTTGACAGATACGCAGTATTTT
V: TRBV5-1; J: TRBJ2-1; D: NA; size: NA; CDR3: CASSLPLIFNNEQFF; DNA: TGCGCCAGCAGCTTGCCTCTCATCTTTAACAATGAGCAGTTCTTC
V: TRBV7-9; J: TRBJ2-3; D: NA; size: few; CDR3: CASSEGGTSTDTQYF; DNA: TGTGCCAGCAGCGAGGGAGGTACTAGCACAGATACGCAGTATTTT
V: TRBV7-6; J: TRBJ1-1; D: TRBD1; size: few; CDR3: CASSLLGTALGNTEAFF; DNA: TGTGCCAGCAGCTTACTGGGGACAGCGTTGGGGAACACTGAAGCTTTCTTT
V: TRBV7-2; J: TRBJ2-7; D: TRBD1; size: NA; CDR3: CASSLAVAGGSSEQYF; DNA: TGTGCCAGCAGCTTAGCGGTAGCAGGGGGCTCCTCCGAGCAGTACTTC
V: TRBV12-3/TRBV12-4; J: TRBJ2-1; D: TRBD2; size: few; CDR3: CASSLDGLAGASYNEQFF; DNA: TGTGCCAGCAGTTTAGACGGACTAGCGGGAGCATCCTACAATGAGCAGTTCTTC
V: TRBV6-2/TRBV6-3; J: TRBJ1-1; D: TRBD1; size: few; CDR3: CASSSGDRGRGTEAFF; DNA: TGTGCCAGCAGTTCGGGGGACAGGGGGCGAGGTACTGAAGCTTTCTTT
V: TRBV7-8; J: TRBJ2-5; D: NA; size: NA; CDR3: CASQLEPARAEPQETQYF; DNA: TGTGCCAGCCAACTCGAACCCGCCCGCGCGGAACCCCAAGAGACCCAGTACTTC